Here is one TCR beta chain with its context. This record comes from a study of blood T cell repertoires in COVID-19. As for the study in general: Whether acute or convalescent, the COVID-19 samples came from the United States, Italy and Spain.

As handled by the study authors: Reference gene primers were amplified, and this amplification served to estimate nucleated cell counts. The data were produced by immunoSEQ multiplex PCR, yet TCRdb's version contains in-frame clones alone and is incomplete. V, J and clone size reflect that table, while D and trimming were determined from the DNA. In the table there are under 95,000 clones, around 79% of which are singletons. Germline assignment: CDR1 SGHRS and CDR2 YFSETQ. The CDR3 sequence is 15 residues long. Losses at the gene ends were 4 bases for V and 6 bases for J; bases not matched to a gene: 7.

The sample taken for sequencing was peripheral blood. This sequence joins TRBV5-1 and TRBJ2-2, with TRBD2 identical over 9 bases. This clonotype was obtained from a man aged 50 to 59 with acute or convalescent COVID-19. In DNA, the CDR3 is TGCGCCAGCAGCCCGGAGCGGGGGGTCCCCGGGGAGCTGTTTTTT. Its protein is CASSPERGVPGELFF.